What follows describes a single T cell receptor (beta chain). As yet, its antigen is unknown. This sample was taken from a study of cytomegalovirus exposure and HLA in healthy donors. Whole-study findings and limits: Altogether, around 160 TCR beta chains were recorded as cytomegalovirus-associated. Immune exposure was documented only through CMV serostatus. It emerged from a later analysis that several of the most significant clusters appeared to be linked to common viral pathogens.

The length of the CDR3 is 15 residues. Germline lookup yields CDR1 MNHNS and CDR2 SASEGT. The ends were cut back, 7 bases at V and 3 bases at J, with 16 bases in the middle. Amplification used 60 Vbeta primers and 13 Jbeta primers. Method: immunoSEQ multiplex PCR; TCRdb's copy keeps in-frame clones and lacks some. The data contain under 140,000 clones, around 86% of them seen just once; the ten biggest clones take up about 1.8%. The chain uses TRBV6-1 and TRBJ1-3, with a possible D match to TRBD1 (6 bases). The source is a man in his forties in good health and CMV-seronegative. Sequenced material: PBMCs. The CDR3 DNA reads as TGTGCCAGCACCCCCTCCCAGGGGAATGGAAACACCATATATTTT. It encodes CASTPSQGNGNTIYF.